This entry is about one T cell receptor (beta chain). The data are from a study of control samples from healthy donors and cancer patients. V lost 2 bases, J lost 4 bases, and 7 bases lay in between. CDR3 length: 13 residues. CDR1 and CDR2 from the germline V gene are SGHRS and YFSETQ. Profiled with immunoSEQ multiplex PCR; TCRdb holds only in-frame clones, not every one. In the table there are about 54,000 clones, almost 96% of which are singletons. The gene calls are TRBV5-1 and TRBJ1-3; D is undetermined. The specimen sequenced was blood. The receptor comes from a woman aged 25 to 45 in good health. CDR3 DNA sequence: TGCGCCAGCAGCTTCATGGGGGGAAACACCATATATTTT. Translated, it gives CASSFMGGNTIYF.